The 27 T cell receptor beta chains in this list originate from one sample, sequenced in a study of PD-1 blockade in classical Hodgkin lymphoma. Relapse after autologous stem cell transplantation occurred in every patient, and brentuximab vedotin exposure varied. The method was immunoSEQ multiplex PCR; TCRdb's version includes in-frame clones alone and lacks a portion of them. The sample lists roughly 97,000 clones; roughly 84% were seen once. The sequencing used peripheral blood mononuclear cells (PBMCs), collected at baseline. The source of these receptors is a human donor with classical Hodgkin lymphoma.

This sequence joins TRBV14 and TRBJ1-2; D call uncertain. Trimming removed 5 bases at V and 8 bases at J, with 15 bases between. The CDR3 consists of 13 residues. Germline CDR1 and CDR2: SGHDN and FVKESK. This CDR3 reads CASSFNRARGYTF. The CDR3 nucleotides are TGTGCCAGCAGCTTTAATCGGGCTCGGGGCTACACCTTC.

The chain combines TRBV4-2 with TRBJ1-2; TRBD1 agrees at 10 bases. The germline V gene encodes CDR1 LGHNA and CDR2 YNFKEQ. CDR3 length: 17 amino acids. V lost 4 bases to trimming and J lost 2 bases; unmatched junction nucleotides: 10. CDR3 amino acids: CASSRSIGGQGNYGYTF. The CDR3 nucleotides are TGTGCCAGCAGCCGCTCCATAGGGGGACAGGGGAACTATGGCTACACCTTC.

This chain uses TRBV10-3 with TRBJ2-3; the match to TRBD1 covers 11 bases. From germline, CDR1 is ENHRY and CDR2 SYGVKD. The trim removed 4 bases at V and 3 bases at J, leaving 3 bases unmatched. The CDR3 has 15 residues. CDR3 nucleotides: TGTGCCATCAGTGGAGGGACAGGGGGAACAGATACGCAGTATTTT. Its protein product is CAISGGTGGTDTQYF.

The V and J genes are TRBV9 and TRBJ2-3; no clear D gene. The CDR3 length is 14 residues. Trimming cost V 0 bases and J 2 bases, with 7 bases left between them. CDR1 and CDR2 (germline): SGDLS, YYNGEE. CDR3: CASSVAANTDTQYF. DNA for the CDR3: TGTGCCAGCAGCGTAGCGGCTAACACAGATACGCAGTATTTT. The complete variable domain, with remaining parts taken from reference TRBV9 and TRBJ2-3, reads DSGVTQTPKHLITATGQRVTLRCSPRSGDLSVYWYQQSLDQGLQFLIQYYNGEERAKGNILERFSAQQFPDLHSELNLSSLELGDSALYFCASSVAANTDTQYFGPGTRLTVL.

The V and J genes are TRBV7-9 and TRBJ1-1; a weak D match, TRBD1 (5 bases). V lost 1 base, J lost 14 bases, and 14 bases lay in between. The CDR3 has 12 amino acids. Germline V gene sequence: CDR1 SEHNR, CDR2 FQNEAQ (reference sequence). The CDR3 loop is CASSLVQGAAFF. The CDR3 DNA reads as TGTGCCAGCAGCTTAGTGCAAGGGGCGGCATTCTTT.

Here the CDR3 DNA reads TGTGCCTGGAGTGTACTCACTGGAAACACCATATATTTT. Its protein product is CAWSVLTGNTIYF. This rearrangement joins TRBV30 to TRBJ1-3; no reliable D call. V dropped 0 bases and J dropped 2 bases, with 5 bases sitting between them. The CDR3 length is 13 residues. Germline V gene sequence: CDR1 GTSNPN, CDR2 SVGIG (reference sequence).

The CDR3 spells CASSLSPPQPQHF. CDR3 nucleotide sequence: TGTGCCAGCAGTTTATCCCCCCCCCAGCCCCAGCATTTT. V and J are TRBV28 and TRBJ1-5; D gene ambiguous. V was pared by 1 base and J by 7 bases, with 8 bases between. CDR3 length: 13 residues. Germline CDR1 is MDHEN and CDR2 is SYDVKM.

There are a few counts of this clone. This rearrangement joins TRBV19 to TRBJ2-3, with D perhaps matching TRBD2 (6 bases). The CDR3 contains 13 residues. CDR1 LNHDA and CDR2 SQIVND come from the germline V gene (reference sequence). Trimming stripped 7 bases from V and 0 bases from J, with 8 bases between. CDR3 DNA: TGTGCCAGTACAAGCGGGAGCACAGATACGCAGTATTTT. It encodes CASTSGSTDTQYF.

The genes are TRBV7-8 and TRBJ2-6; no definite D call. Germline lookup yields CDR1 SGHVS and CDR2 FQNEAQ. This CDR3 spans 18 amino acids. V was trimmed by 5 bases and J by 5 bases, leaving 22 bases between them. The CDR3 reads CASSHLSYPQSRANVLTF. The CDR3 coding sequence is TGTGCCAGCAGCCATCTCAGTTACCCACAAAGTCGGGCCAACGTCCTGACTTTC.

V and J are TRBV4-2 and TRBJ2-3, with D perhaps being TRBD1 or TRBD2 (5 bases each). Germline loops: CDR1 LGHNA, CDR2 YNFKEQ. The CDR3 has 16 residues. V gave up 0 bases and J gave up 2 bases, with 12 bases separating them. The CDR3 nucleotides are TGTGCCAGCAGCCAAGACGGGGCGGGTCTCACAGATACGCAGTATTTT. Amino acid sequence: CASSQDGAGLTDTQYF.

This chain links TRBV9 with TRBJ2-2, with unresolved D. Germline lookup yields CDR1 SGDLS and CDR2 YYNGEE. Trimming removed 3 bases from V and 6 bases from J, with 9 bases in between. CDR3 length: 13 amino acids. This CDR3 reads CASSDYDAGELFF. In DNA form, the CDR3 reads TGTGCCAGCAGCGACTACGATGCCGGGGAGCTGTTTTTT.

Points on this clone: Other DNA sequences of this sample code for an identical CDR3. The CDR3 loop is CASRRQSNEKLFF. The CDR3 nucleotides are TGTGCCAGCAGGCGACAGTCTAATGAAAAACTGTTTTTT. The rearrangement links TRBV2 to TRBJ1-4, with D perhaps matching TRBD1 (5 bases). This CDR3 has 13 amino acids. V lost 6 bases and J 3 bases, leaving 8 bases between the germline ends. CDR1 is SNHLY and CDR2 is FYNNEI in the germline V gene. Full variable domain (rest looked up from reference TRBV2 and TRBJ1-4): EPEVTQTPSHQVTQMGQEVILRCVPISNHLYFYWYRQILGQKVEFLVSFYNNEISEKSEIFDDQFSVERPDGSNFTLKIRSTKLEDSAMYFCASRRQSNEKLFFGSGTQLSVL.

The chain is built from TRBV5-1 and TRBJ1-1, with 9 bases lining up with TRBD1. The CDR3 covers 16 residues. V gave up 4 bases and J gave up 4 bases; unmatched junction bases: 11. Germline assignment: CDR1 SGHRS and CDR2 YFSETQ. The CDR3 loop is CASSGIQGAIGTEAFF. As DNA, the CDR3 is TGCGCCAGCAGCGGGATACAGGGGGCAATCGGCACTGAAGCTTTCTTT.

The CDR3 coding sequence is TGTGCCAGCAGTGTACAGCGTGGCACTGAAGCTTTCTTT. Translated: CASSVQRGTEAFF. The chain has TRBV6-4 and TRBJ1-1; D gene uncertain. Trimming shortened V by 4 bases and J by 4 bases, and 10 bases separated the two germline ends. There are 13 residues in the CDR3. Germline loops: CDR1 MRHNA, CDR2 SNTAGT.

The chain employs TRBV19 and TRBJ1-5, with D uncertain. The germline gives CDR1 LNHDA, CDR2 SQIVND (reference sequence). The V gene lost 9 bases and the J gene lost 0 bases, with 15 bases spanning the gap. This CDR3 spans 15 amino acids. The CDR3 DNA sequence: TGTGCCAGCCGTCCCTCAGGAGGTAGCAATCAGCCCCAGCATTTT. Amino acids: CASRPSGGSNQPQHF.

This sequence joins TRBV7-9 and TRBJ2-1; D is ambiguous. Per the germline V gene, CDR1 is SEHNR and CDR2 is FQNEAQ (reference sequence). The CDR3 covers 13 residues. The V and J ends lost 1 base and 2 bases respectively, with 3 bases between them. CDR3 nucleotide sequence: TGTGCCAGCAGCTTAGGCGCCTACAATGAGCAGTTCTTC. This codes for CASSLGAYNEQFF. The entire variable domain, with the rest obtained from reference TRBV7-9 and TRBJ2-1, is as follows: DTGVSQNPRHKITKRGQNVTFRCDPISEHNRLYWYRQTLGQGPEFLTYFQNEAQLEKSRLLSDRFSAERPKGSFSTLEIQRTEQGDSAMYLCASSLGAYNEQFFGPGTRLTVL.

The chain employs TRBV7-2 and TRBJ2-7; D remains ambiguous. The V and J ends lost 1 base and 3 bases respectively, with 7 bases between them. The length of the CDR3 is 13 residues. CDR1 and CDR2 from the germline V gene are SGHTA and FQGNSA. The DNA for the CDR3 is TGTGCCAGCAGCTTAGTTAGTATCTACGAGCAGTACTTC. Protein product: CASSLVSIYEQYF.

This clone was recorded a few times. V is TRBV7-2 and J is TRBJ1-1; D possibly corresponds to TRBD1 (5 bases). V shed 4 bases and J shed 10 bases, with 22 bases lying between them. The CDR3 is 15 amino acids. Germline loops: CDR1 SGHTA, CDR2 FQGNSA. The CDR3 bases are TGTGCCAGCAGCTCCCAGCCGGGGGGGGGTGGTGGAGCTTTCTTT. Translation gives CASSSQPGGGGGAFF.

V is TRBV5-1 and J is TRBJ2-1; 10 nucleotides match TRBD2. Trimming cost V 2 bases and J 9 bases; bases outside gene matches: 8. Per germline, CDR1 SGHRS and CDR2 YFSETQ. The CDR3 covers 15 residues. The DNA for the CDR3 is TGCGCCAGCAGCTTAGTGGTAGCGGGAGGCGGTGAGCAGTTCTTC. Amino acids: CASSLVVAGGGEQFF.

This clone was counted once. The rearrangement links TRBV7-2 to TRBJ2-1, with 10 nucleotides matching TRBD2. The CDR3 sequence is 15 residues long. The ends lost 4 bases at V and 7 bases at J; junction bases unmatched: 7. CDR1 is SGHTA, CDR2 FQGNSA, per germline. The CDR3: CASSSRTSGNNEQFF. The CDR3 coding sequence is TGTGCCAGCAGCTCCCGGACTAGCGGCAATAATGAGCAGTTCTTC.

This clone appeared a single time. The J gene is TRBJ1-2, the V gene TRBV6-6; no firm D call. The V end lost 2 bases, the J end lost 4 bases, and 8 bases lay between the germline ends. The CDR3 extends over 13 amino acids. Looked up from germline, CDR1 is MNHNY and CDR2 is SVGAGI (reference sequence). The CDR3 region has the DNA TGTGCCAGCAGTTACGAGGGCACCTATGGCTACACCTTC. Its protein product is CASSYEGTYGYTF.

Turning to this clone: In the same sample, other DNA sequences code for this CDR3. The rearrangement uses TRBV15 and TRBJ2-1; 8 bases are shared with TRBD2. With 2 bases clipped from V and 8 bases from J, the junction kept 2 bases outside the gene matches. The germline V gene encodes CDR1 LNHNV and CDR2 YYDKDF (reference sequence). This CDR3 is built from 13 residues. As DNA, the CDR3 is TGTGCCACCAGCAGACCGACTAGCGATGAGCAGTTCTTC. Protein: CATSRPTSDEQFF.

V is TRBV7-2 and J is TRBJ2-2; D unresolved. Germline CDR1 SGHTA, CDR2 FQGNSA. This CDR3 contains 12 residues. Trimming left V 2 bases short and J 6 bases short, with 4 bases between. CDR3 sequence: CASSLIPGELFF. The CDR3 coding sequence is TGTGCCAGCAGCTTAATACCCGGGGAGCTGTTTTTT.

This chain links TRBV28 with TRBJ1-5; D not resolved. Germline V gene lookup returns CDR1 MDHEN and CDR2 SYDVKM. This CDR3 is 12 amino acids long. With 10 bases removed from V and 2 bases from J, the gap between germline ends came to 9 bases. CDR3 DNA sequence: TGTGCCACGTGGGTGGGCAATCAGCCCCAGCATTTT. Its protein product is CATWVGNQPQHF.

The chain's CDR3 is CASSAGVGETQYF. In DNA form, the CDR3 reads TGTGCCAGCAGCGCCGGGGTCGGGGAGACCCAGTACTTC. The chain is built from TRBV7-2 and TRBJ2-5, with a tentative D call TRBD2 (5 bases). Germline V CDR1 and CDR2: SGHTA, FQGNSA. This CDR3 has 13 amino acids. V was shortened by 5 bases and J by 5 bases, with 12 bases between the two germline ends.

The rearrangement links TRBV19 to TRBJ1-1; D is unclear. The V end was cut by 2 bases, the J end by 6 bases, with 10 bases between. The CDR3 length is 13 residues. CDR1 LNHDA and CDR2 SQIVND come from the germline V gene (reference sequence). The CDR3 protein is CASSINAKAEAFF. DNA of the CDR3: TGTGCCAGTAGTATAAATGCCAAGGCTGAAGCTTTCTTT.

The CDR3 loop is CASSGMQGGGQPQHF. The CDR3 region has the DNA TGTGCCAGCAGTGGGATGCAGGGGGGAGGACAGCCCCAGCATTTT. The chain employs TRBV6-1 and TRBJ1-5; 7 nucleotides agree with TRBD1. CDR1 is MNHNS and CDR2 is SASEGT in the germline V gene. J gave up 7 bases and V 4 bases, and 10 bases lay outside the gene matches. The CDR3 covers 15 residues.